The sequence of this T cell receptor beta chain was determined in a study of PD-1 blockade in classical Hodgkin lymphoma. Study results and caveats: Diversity in CD4+ TCRs, unlike that measured in CD8+ TCRs, had risen significantly by C4D1.

TCRdb's table, derived via immunoSEQ multiplex PCR, lists solely in-frame clones and lacks some. The table shows around 99,000 clones, with roughly four fifths occurring only once. With no exception, relapse followed autologous stem cell transplantation in all patients, and brentuximab vedotin exposure varied. Germline CDR1 and CDR2: MNHNY and SVGAGI (reference sequence). After removal of 7 bases from V and 3 bases from J, the junction contained 3 bases not matched to a gene. The CDR3 totals 13 residues. Worth noting for this clone: The target antigen is unknown.

The chain has TRBV6-6 and TRBJ2-1; TRBD2 agrees at 7 bases. The source material was peripheral blood mononuclear cells (PBMCs), sampled before the second cycle of nivolumab. The TCR comes from a human donor with classical Hodgkin lymphoma. CDR3 in amino acids: CASTRTSYNEQFF. In DNA form, the CDR3 reads TGTGCCAGCACGCGGACTAGCTACAATGAGCAGTTCTTC.